This TCR beta chain was sequenced in a study of spatial heterogeneity in lung cancer (dated by TCRdb to between 2018 and 2020). In terms of the full investigation: More beta-chain than alpha-chain transcripts were consistently detected, likely reflecting higher beta-chain transcript abundance. TCR repertoire features were related to nonsynonymous mutation counts determined by whole-exome sequencing of tumor tissue. Both alpha and beta chains were TCR-sequenced in 220 or so tumor regions, some 64 matched nontumor lung samples and around 50 PBMC samples obtained at surgery. The study quantitatively compared TCR alpha and beta repertoires across multiple tumor regions, matched nontumor lung and blood in non-small cell lung cancer. In the raw uncorrected reads, each unique combination of TCR and UMI appeared more than ten times on average. What the research found in general, with its limitations: Additional single-cell paired TCR alpha and beta sequencing was considered necessary to confirm, at a functional level, the hypothesis that regional TCRs recognize regional mutations.

Taken with the paper, the label for time point translates to: sample taken at primary tumor resection. The donors were more than 60 patients from the lung TRACERx cohort who had early-stage, untreated non-small cell lung cancer. Without any cell sorting, TCR sequencing was performed on whole RNA extracted either from tumor and nontumor lung tissue or from cryopreserved PBMC samples. A patient was chosen for TCR sequencing only when enough RNA was available from at least two tumor regions. A lung pathologist reviewed the tumor and adjacent nontumor lung specimens before the specimens were selected. Comment on this clonotype: The clone's antigen remains unknown. Base-call qualities are not available, and no considerably larger clone is one nucleotide away.

Receptor amplification or capture employed 5' RACE. The data were produced on a NextSeq 500. To allow correction of PCR and sequencing errors, the TCR library protocol tagged every TCR cDNA molecule with a unique molecular identifier. Per the authors' processing: Decombinator tools were used for TCR identification, UMI-based error correction and CDR3 extraction. Expanded TCRs were defined as those above a frequency of 2 per 1,000, corresponding to the top 1% of the tumor frequency distribution. Renyi diversity was computed with the R vegan package after each repertoire had been subsampled 100 times to 5,000 TCRs. CDR3 similarity networks were built from amino acid triplet string-kernel similarity, connecting CDR3s with pairwise similarity above 0.82. Through fastp at Q25 and MiXCR, TCRdb rebuilt clones from the public reads, retaining in-frame beta chains. Rows with a matching CDR3 protein are joined into one entry that keeps the most common DNA and genes. The V and J calls, along with clone size, are taken from TCRdb and not from the paper's own processing. This sample has a few thousand distinct CDR3 sequences in its table, and around 10% of those were observed once. 25% to 30% of the sample comes from the top ten.

This clonotype was sampled from a male donor with early-stage non-small cell lung cancer. The sequencing here drew on normal lung tissue next to the tumor, taken at surgery.

The DNA sequence is as follows: TGTGCCAGCAGCACAGGGGGCAGTTCACCCCTCCACTTT. It translates as CASSTGGSSPLHF. The chain uses TRBV3-1 and TRBJ1-6, with TRBD1 matching 9 junction bases. Unmatched junction bases come to 2, with V trimmed by 5 bases and J by 9 bases. There are 13 amino acids in the CDR3, from cysteine to phenylalanine inclusive. The sequence is cut down to CDR3 DNA, 39 bases in frame from base 1. The germline V gene (reference sequence) supplies CDR1 LGHDT and CDR2 YNNKEL.